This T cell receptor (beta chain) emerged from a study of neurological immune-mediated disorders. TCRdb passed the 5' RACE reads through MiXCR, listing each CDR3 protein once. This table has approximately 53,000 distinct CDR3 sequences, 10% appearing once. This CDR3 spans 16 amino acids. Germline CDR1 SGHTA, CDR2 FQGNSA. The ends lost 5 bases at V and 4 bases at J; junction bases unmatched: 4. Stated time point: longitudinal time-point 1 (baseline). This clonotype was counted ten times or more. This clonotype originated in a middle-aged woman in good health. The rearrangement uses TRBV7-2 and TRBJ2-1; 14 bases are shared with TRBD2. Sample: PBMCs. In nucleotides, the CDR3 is TGTGCCAGCAGCCCGAGACTAGCGGGAGGGTACAATGAGCAGTTCTTC. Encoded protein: CASSPRLAGGYNEQFF.